This T cell receptor beta chain was documented in a study of graft-versus-host responses after intestinal transplantation. Clones were read by immunoSEQ multiplex PCR, and TCRdb kept only the in-frame ones, dropping some. Of about 24,000 clones in the sample, around 85% were seen once. Trimming removed 4 bases at V and 4 bases at J, with 10 bases between. Germline V gene lookup returns CDR1 SQVTM and CDR2 ANQGSEA. There are 12 residues in the CDR3. The sample in question was PBMCs, obtained more than 450 days after intestinal transplant. The rearrangement links TRBV29-1 to TRBJ1-1; possibly TRBD1 for D (5 bases). The receptor was derived from a human patient who received an intestinal transplant, so some T cells may come from the graft donor. The CDR3 here is CSVVGGGTEAFF. For the CDR3, the DNA is TGCAGCGTTGTGGGGGGGGGCACTGAAGCTTTCTTT.